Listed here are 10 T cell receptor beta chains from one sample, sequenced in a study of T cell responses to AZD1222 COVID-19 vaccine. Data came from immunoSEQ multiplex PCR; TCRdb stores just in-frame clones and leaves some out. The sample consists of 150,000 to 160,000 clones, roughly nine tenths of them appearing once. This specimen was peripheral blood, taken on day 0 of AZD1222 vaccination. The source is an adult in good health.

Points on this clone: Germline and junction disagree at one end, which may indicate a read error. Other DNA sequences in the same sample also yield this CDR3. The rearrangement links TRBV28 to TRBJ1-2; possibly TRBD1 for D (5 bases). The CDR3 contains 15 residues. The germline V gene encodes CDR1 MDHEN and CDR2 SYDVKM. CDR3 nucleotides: TGTGCCACCACCTCCCTGGAGGCAGCGGGGGATGGCTACACCTTT. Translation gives CATTSLEAAGDGYTF.

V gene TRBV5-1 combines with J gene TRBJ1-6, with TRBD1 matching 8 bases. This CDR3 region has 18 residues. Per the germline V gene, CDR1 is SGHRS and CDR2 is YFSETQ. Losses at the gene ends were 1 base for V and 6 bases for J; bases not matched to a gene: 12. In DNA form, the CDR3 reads TGCGCCAGCAGCTTGACACCAACCGGGACAGGAGTTAATTCACCCCTCCACTTT. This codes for CASSLTPTGTGVNSPLHF.

The CDR3 loop reads CASSVARGHDEAFF. For the CDR3, the DNA is TGTGCCAGCAGCGTTGCCAGGGGGCATGATGAAGCTTTCTTT. The chain recombines TRBV14 with TRBJ1-1, with TRBD1 matching 8 bases. V lost 5 bases to trimming and J lost 7 bases; unmatched junction nucleotides: 9. In germline, CDR1 is SGHDN, CDR2 FVKESK. CDR3 length equals 14 residues.

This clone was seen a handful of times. The CDR3 DNA follows: TGTGCCACCAGTGGCCCCAGTCCCGTAGAAGAGACCCAGTACTTC. Protein product: CATSGPSPVEETQYF. The V call is TRBV24-1, the J call TRBJ2-5; D is uncertain. Per germline, CDR1 KGHDR and CDR2 SFDVKD. The CDR3 extends over 15 amino acids. V gave up 5 bases and J gave up 3 bases, with 15 bases separating them.

The CDR3 coding sequence is TGTGCCAGCAGTTTATCATCGAGTGGCTACACCTTC. As protein: CASSLSSSGYTF. The J gene is TRBJ1-2, the V gene TRBV28, with D unclear. The V and J ends lost 1 base and 7 bases respectively, with 7 bases between them. Germline V gene lookup returns CDR1 MDHEN and CDR2 SYDVKM. This CDR3 contains 12 residues.

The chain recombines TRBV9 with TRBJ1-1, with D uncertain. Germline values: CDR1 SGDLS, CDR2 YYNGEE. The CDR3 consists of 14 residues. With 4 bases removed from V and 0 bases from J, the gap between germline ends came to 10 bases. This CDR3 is CASSQRQMNTEAFF. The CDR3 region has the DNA TGTGCCAGCAGCCAGAGGCAGATGAACACTGAAGCTTTCTTT. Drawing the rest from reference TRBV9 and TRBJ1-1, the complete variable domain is DSGVTQTPKHLITATGQRVTLRCSPRSGDLSVYWYQQSLDQGLQFLIQYYNGEERAKGNILERFSAQQFPDLHSELNLSSLELGDSALYFCASSQRQMNTEAFFGQGTRLTVV.

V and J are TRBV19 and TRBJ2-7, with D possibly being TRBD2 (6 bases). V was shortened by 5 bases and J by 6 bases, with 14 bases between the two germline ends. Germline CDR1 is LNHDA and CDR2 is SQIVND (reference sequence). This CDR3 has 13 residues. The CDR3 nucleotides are TGTGCCAGTAGTTTCCTACTAGCACGCGAGCAGTACTTC. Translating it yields CASSFLLAREQYF.

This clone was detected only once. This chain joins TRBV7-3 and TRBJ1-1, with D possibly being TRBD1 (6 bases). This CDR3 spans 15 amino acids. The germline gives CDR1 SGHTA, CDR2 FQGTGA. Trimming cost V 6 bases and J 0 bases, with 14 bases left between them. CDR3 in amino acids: CASSSGGQLNTEAFF. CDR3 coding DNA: TGTGCCAGCAGTTCCGGGGGGCAGTTGAACACTGAAGCTTTCTTT.

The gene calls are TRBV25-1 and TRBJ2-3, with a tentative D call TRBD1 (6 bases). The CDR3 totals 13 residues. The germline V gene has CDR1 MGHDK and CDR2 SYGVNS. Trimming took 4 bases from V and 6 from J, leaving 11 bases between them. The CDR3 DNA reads TGTGCCAGCAGTGTAAACAGGGAGGATACGCAGTATTTT. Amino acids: CASSVNREDTQYF.

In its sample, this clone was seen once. The CDR3, as DNA: TGCGCCAGCAGCTTTGCGGGACCTTATGTTAGGTACGAGCAGTACTTC. Translating it yields CASSFAGPYVRYEQYF. The V gene is TRBV5-1, the J gene TRBJ2-7; perhaps TRBD2 as D (6 bases). Germline lookup yields CDR1 SGHRS and CDR2 YFSETQ. The CDR3 consists of 16 residues. V was pared by 2 bases and J by 4 bases, with 19 bases between.